The clone carrying this TCR beta chain was seen a few times. What it recognizes is unknown. The isolated RNA, all of it, was reverse transcribed, so expressed TCRB transcripts were what got sequenced. TCRdb's table, derived via immunoSEQ multiplex PCR, lists solely in-frame clones and lacks some. The profile shows about 290,000 clones, under 8.5% of them singletons. The CDR3 extends over 13 amino acids. Germline lookup yields CDR1 LNHNV and CDR2 YYDKDF (reference sequence). Trimming left V 5 bases short and J 5 bases short, with 11 bases between. These data originate in a study of beta chain features in type 1 diabetes. Overall study results and limits: In all four CD4+ subsets, TCRB CDR3 length was significantly, moderately reduced in type 1 diabetes. The study left unresolved whether HLA type influences TCRB rearrangement. When VDJ junctions were examined, type 1 diabetes patients showed fewer insertions and more deletions.

The clonotype comes from a woman aged 18 to 35 in good health. The material sequenced was central memory CD4+ T cells from blood. The rearrangement uses TRBV15 and TRBJ2-3, with D unresolved. The CDR3 DNA reads TGTGCCACCAGCCTTGGGCCCCAAGATACGCAGTATTTT. It specifies CATSLGPQDTQYF. Variable domain in full (rest from reference TRBV15 and TRBJ2-3): DAMVIQNPRYQVTQFGKPVTLSCSQTLNHNVMYWYQQKSSQAPKLLFHYYDKDFNNEADTPDNFQSRRPNTSFCFLDIRSPGLGDTAMYLCATSLGPQDTQYFGPGTRLTVL.